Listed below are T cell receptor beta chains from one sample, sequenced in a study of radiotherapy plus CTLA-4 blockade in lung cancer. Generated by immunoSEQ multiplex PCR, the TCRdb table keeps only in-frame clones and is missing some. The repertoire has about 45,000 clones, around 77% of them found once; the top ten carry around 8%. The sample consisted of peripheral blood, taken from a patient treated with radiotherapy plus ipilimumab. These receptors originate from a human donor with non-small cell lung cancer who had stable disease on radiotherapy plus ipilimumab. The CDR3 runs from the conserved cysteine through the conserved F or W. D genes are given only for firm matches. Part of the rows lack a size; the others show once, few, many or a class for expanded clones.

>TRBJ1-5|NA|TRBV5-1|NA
TGCGCCAGCAGCTACTCAGGGGACGGCGGACAGCCCCAGCATTTT
CASSYSGDGGQPQHF
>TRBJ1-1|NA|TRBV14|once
TGTGCCAGCAGCCCTCGGGGTAGCAGAAACACTGAAGCTTTCTTT
CASSPRGSRNTEAFF
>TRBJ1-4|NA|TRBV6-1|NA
TGTGCCAGCAGTGCCGGCTTGGTGGGTGGGGGGGAAAAACTGTTTTTT
CASSAGLVGGGEKLFF
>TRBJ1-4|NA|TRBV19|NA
TGTGCCAGTAGTACGTCGGATCCAACGTGGTTTGGGGATGAAAAACTGTTTTTT
CASSTSDPTWFGDEKLFF
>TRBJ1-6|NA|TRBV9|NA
TGTGCCAGCAGCCCCAGGAGGGGCGGCAATTCACCCCTCCACTTT
CASSPRRGGNSPLHF
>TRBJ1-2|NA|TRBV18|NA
TGTGCCAGCTCACCTTCCTACGCAGGGTGGGGCTACACCTTC
CASSPSYAGWGYTF
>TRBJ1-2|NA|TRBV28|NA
TGTGCCAGCAGGGAGGGGGGAGCCTATGGCTACACCTTC
CASREGGAYGYTF
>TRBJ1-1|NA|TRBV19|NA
TGTGCCAGTAGTATAGGCGGTGGGGGGGAATTGAACACTGAAGCTTTCTTT
CASSIGGGGELNTEAFF
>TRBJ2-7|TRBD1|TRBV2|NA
TGTGCCAGCAGTGAAATAGGACAGGGCTTATCCTACGAGCAGTACTTC
CASSEIGQGLSYEQYF
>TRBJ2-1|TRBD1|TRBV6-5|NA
TGTGCCAGCAGTTACACAGGGGGCCTCTACAATGAGCAGTTCTTC
CASSYTGGLYNEQFF
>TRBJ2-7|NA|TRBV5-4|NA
TGTGCCAGCAGCTTTGGGACGGACGGTTCCTACGAGCAGTACTTC
CASSFGTDGSYEQYF
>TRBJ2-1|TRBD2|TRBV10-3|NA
TGTGCCCTGGGGGGGGGAGGCAATGAGCAGTTCTTC
CALGGGGNEQFF
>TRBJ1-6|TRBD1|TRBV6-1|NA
TGTGCCAGCAGTGAAGTCCCCGGGACAGGGAACGCACCCCTCCACTTT
CASSEVPGTGNAPLHF
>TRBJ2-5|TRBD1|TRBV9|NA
TGTGCCAGCAGCGTAACGGGACAGCTAAAAGAGACCCAGTACTTC
CASSVTGQLKETQYF
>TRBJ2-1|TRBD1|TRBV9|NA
TGTGCCAGCAGCGCCTCAGGCGGAATAGGCGGGACAGGGCGGAATGAGCAGTTCTTC
CASSASGGIGGTGRNEQFF
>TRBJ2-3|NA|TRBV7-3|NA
TGTGCCAGCAGCCCACTTGGGGGAGGCACAGATACGCAGTATTTT
CASSPLGGGTDTQYF
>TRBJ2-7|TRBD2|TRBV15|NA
TGTGCCACCAGCAGAGATCGACTAGCGGGGAAATACGAGCAGTACTTC
CATSRDRLAGKYEQYF
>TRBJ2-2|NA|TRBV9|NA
TGTGCCAGCAGCACAACCTTGACAAGCACCGGGGAGCTGTTTTTT
CASSTTLTSTGELFF
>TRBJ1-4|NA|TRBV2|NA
TGTGCCAACCGTCAGCCCGCAACTAATGAAAAACTGTTTTTT
CANRQPATNEKLFF
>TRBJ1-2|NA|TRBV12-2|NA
TGTGCAAGTCGCTCCCGGGACAAGACCTATGGCTACACCTTC
CASRSRDKTYGYTF
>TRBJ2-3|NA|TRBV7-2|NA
TGTGCCAGCAGCCTAGCTAGACTTGGGGTATATACGCAGTATTTT
CASSLARLGVYTQYF
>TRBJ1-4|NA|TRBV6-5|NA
TGTGCCAGCACCAAATCGGGGGGGGAATATGAAAAACTGTTTTTT
CASTKSGGEYEKLFF
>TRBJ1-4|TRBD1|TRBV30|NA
TGTGCCTGGAGCGACCGGACAGGAAGAACAACTAATGAAAAACTGTTTTTT
CAWSDRTGRTTNEKLFF
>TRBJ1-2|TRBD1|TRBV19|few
TGTGCCAGTCACGACCGGGACAGGGCATATGGCTACACCTTC
CASHDRDRAYGYTF
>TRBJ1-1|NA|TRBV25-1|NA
TGTGCCAGCAGTATCACGGGTCGAGCTTTCTTT
CASSITGRAFF
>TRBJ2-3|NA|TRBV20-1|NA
TGCAGTGCACCTTCTGCAGATACGCAGTATTTT
CSAPSADTQYF
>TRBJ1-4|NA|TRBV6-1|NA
TGTGCCAGCAGCCGGACCCTAACTAATGAAAAACTGTTTTTT
CASSRTLTNEKLFF
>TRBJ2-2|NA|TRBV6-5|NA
TGTGCCAGCAAAACTTCCCTTTACACCGGGGAGCTGTTTTTT
CASKTSLYTGELFF
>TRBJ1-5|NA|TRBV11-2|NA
TGTGCCAGCAGCTTACAGGACAGTAGGAATCAGCCCCAGCATTTT
CASSLQDSRNQPQHF